This T cell receptor (beta chain) was captured in a study of CD8 T cells in Susac syndrome. The sequenced target, TCR beta, came from blood CD8+ and CD4+ T cells. Relapsing-remitting disease, either stable or active, was present in the treatment-naive patients who were the multiple sclerosis controls. Negative magnetic isolation gave CD8+ and CD4+ cells; FACS enriched CD8+ TEMRA. Per germline, CDR1 KGHDR and CDR2 SFDVKD. This CDR3 has 13 residues. V shed 9 bases and J shed 5 bases, with 13 bases lying between them. The RNA input was about 0.5 to 1 ug, and it was reverse transcribed with random hexamers. The method of amplification for TCR beta CDR3 was immunoSEQ multiplex PCR, covering 54 Vbeta and 13 Jbeta. TCRdb reprocessed the immunoSEQ multiplex PCR reads with MiXCR, giving one entry per CDR3 protein. The sample includes around 280,000 distinct CDR3 sequences, 92% of them seen just once.

The chain has TRBV24-1 and TRBJ2-1; possibly TRBD2 for D (5 bases). The receptor was isolated from a human donor with multiple sclerosis. Sequences were obtained from CD4+ T cells from PBMCs. The CDR3 sequence: CATLRTRDNEQFF. CDR3 bases: TGTGCCACCTTAAGGACGAGGGACAATGAGCAGTTCTTC.